A single sample is the source of the 7 T cell receptor beta chains below, sequenced in a study of PD-1 blockade in mismatch repair-deficient tumors. The assay was immunoSEQ multiplex PCR, and TCRdb's table has in-frame clones only and misses some. This sample carries 14,000 or so clones, more than 65% of them seen once, and the ten largest clones take approximately 1.8%. The source material was PBMCs, sampled less than 15 weeks after starting pembrolizumab. The origin of the receptors is an adult with mismatch repair-deficient cancer.

The V and J genes are TRBV7-3 and TRBJ2-7; maybe TRBD2 (6 bases). The CDR3 is made up of 13 amino acids. CDR1 SGHTA and CDR2 FQGTGA come from the germline V gene. V was trimmed by 5 bases and J by 4 bases, leaving 12 bases between them. CDR3 region: CASSRGAGYEQYF. CDR3 sequence (DNA): TGTGCCAGCAGCCGAGGGGCGGGGTACGAGCAGTACTTC. The complete variable domain, with remaining parts taken from reference TRBV7-3 and TRBJ2-7, reads GAGVSQTPSNKVTEKGKYVELRCDPISGHTALYWYRQSLGQGPEFLIYFQGTGAADDSGLPNDRFFAVRPEGSVSTLKIQRTERGDSAVYLCASSRGAGYEQYFGPGTRLTVT.

This clone qualifies as medium-sized. The J gene is TRBJ1-1, the V gene TRBV6-4, with D unclear. The germline CDR1 and CDR2 sequences are MRHNA and SNTAGT. CDR3 length: 13 amino acids. V was cut by 0 bases and J by 4 bases, with 6 bases left in between. This CDR3 reads CASSDSPLTEAFF. The CDR3 DNA reads as TGTGCCAGCAGTGACTCTCCCCTCACTGAAGCTTTCTTT.

The chain joins TRBV7-6 to TRBJ2-1, with D possibly being TRBD2 (6 bases). CDR1 is SGHVS and CDR2 is FNYEAQ in the germline V gene. This CDR3 contains 11 residues. Trimming cost V 5 bases and J 12 bases, with 11 bases left between them. For the CDR3, the DNA is TGTGCCAGCAGCGCCGGAGGGACGCAGTTCTTC. Translating gives CASSAGGTQFF. Based on the CDR3 plus reference TRBV7-6 and TRBJ2-1, the full variable domain is GAGVSQSPRYKVTKRGQDVALRCDPISGHVSLYWYRQALGQGPEFLTYFNYEAQQDKSGLPNDRFSAERPEGSISTLTIQRTEQRDSAMYRCASSAGGTQFFGPGTRLTVL.

As DNA, the CDR3 is TGTGCCAGCTGGTGGCAGGGAAGCTCCTACGAGCAGTACTTC. This encodes CASWWQGSSYEQYF. V is TRBV6-1 and J is TRBJ2-7, with D tentatively TRBD1 (5 bases). CDR3 size: 14 residues. The ends were cut back, 8 bases at V and 0 bases at J, with 14 bases in the middle. Germline CDR1 and CDR2: MNHNS and SASEGT.

This chain links TRBV19 with TRBJ1-4; a weak D match, TRBD1 (5 bases). The germline V gene encodes CDR1 LNHDA and CDR2 SQIVND (reference sequence). This CDR3 is 14 amino acids long. The V and J ends lost 3 bases and 8 bases respectively, with 13 bases between them. This chain's CDR3 is CASSISQGVEKLFF. In DNA form, the CDR3 reads TGTGCCAGTAGTATCAGTCAGGGCGTCGAAAAACTGTTTTTT. Drawing the rest from reference TRBV19 and TRBJ1-4, the complete variable domain is DGGITQSPKYLFRKEGQNVTLSCEQNLNHDAMYWYRQDPGQGLRLIYYSQIVNDFQKGDIAEGYSVSREKKESFPLTVTSAQKNPTAFYLCASSISQGVEKLFFGSGTQLSVL.

The chain recombines TRBV5-4 with TRBJ1-6; no firm D call. The CDR3 runs 15 residues. Deletions cut 4 bases from V and 9 bases from J, with 17 bases between. The germline V gene has CDR1 SGHNT and CDR2 YYREEE (reference sequence). The CDR3 spells CASSVEPQLASPLHF. As DNA, the CDR3 is TGTGCCAGCAGCGTGGAACCCCAGTTAGCTTCACCCCTCCACTTT.

V usage is TRBV5-1 and J usage is TRBJ2-2; 9 bases are a match to TRBD2. The V gene's germline CDR1 is SGHRS and CDR2 YFSETQ. The CDR3 extends over 16 amino acids. V shed 2 bases and J 0 bases; nucleotides not matched to a gene: 2. This CDR3 reads CASSLLAGSNTGELFF. CDR3 bases: TGCGCCAGCAGCTTACTAGCGGGTTCGAACACCGGGGAGCTGTTTTTT.